This T cell receptor (beta chain) was recovered during a study of vaccination and CD4 T cells after COVID-19. Once obtained from cultured CD4+ T cells, the DNA was sequenced using the Oncomine TCR Beta short-read assay. MiXCR, run by TCRdb on the PCR reads, gives a single entry per CDR3 protein. The sample records fewer than 15,000 distinct CDR3 sequences, over 35% being singletons. With V trimmed by 1 base and J by 3 bases, 7 bases remained unmatched. Germline-derived CDR1 and CDR2 are MGHRA and YSYEKL. This CDR3 has 16 amino acids. Concerning this clonotype itself: Its target is not known.

The treatment is: roughly 10-day PBMC culture with coronavirus spike peptide pools or control peptides (ViraFEST assay). The material sequenced was CD4+ T cells from blood, cultured in vitro, taken after SARS-CoV-2 vaccination. The TCR originated in a human donor who had recovered from COVID-19. This chain joins TRBV4-1 and TRBJ2-7; 9 bases agree with TRBD2. The CDR3 region is CASSQALAGAGYEQYF. The CDR3 DNA sequence: TGCGCCAGCAGCCAAGCGTTAGCGGGGGCCGGCTACGAGCAGTACTTC.